The 24 T cell receptor beta chains listed next were all sequenced from one sample in a study of identifying expanded T cells in peripheral blood (dated by TCRdb to the late 2010s). Receptor libraries were prepared by the immunoSEQ multiplex PCR assay. Imported from immuneACCESS, the table was reduced by TCRdb to in-frame sequences with V and J called. These copies leave out some clones; in studies compared against another copy, an unresolved V gene accounts for under half, and the cause of the remainder is not known. The sample contains 90,000 or so clones, more than 75% of them found a single time. Around 6% of the sample goes to the ten largest clones. Sample: blood. The receptors were gathered from a person aged 18 to 70 in good health.

This chain joins TRBV27 and TRBJ1-5; TRBD1 aligns across 8 bases. V shed 4 bases and J 5 bases; nucleotides not matched to a gene: 7. Germline V gene lookup returns CDR1 MNHEY and CDR2 SMNVEV (reference sequence). CDR3 length: 15 residues. This chain's CDR3 is CASSSRGRGDQPQHF. Written as DNA, the CDR3 is TGTGCCAGCAGTTCCAGGGGGCGGGGGGATCAGCCCCAGCATTTT.

The chain has TRBV30 and TRBJ2-7; the D is unclear. CDR1 is GTSNPN, CDR2 SVGIG, per germline (reference sequence). This CDR3 region has 10 residues. Trimming stripped 5 bases from V and 3 bases from J, with 5 bases between. CDR3 loop: CAWGDYEQYF. The CDR3 DNA is TGTGCCTGGGGAGACTACGAGCAGTACTTC.

The V and J genes are TRBV6-5 and TRBJ1-1; TRBD1 matches at 9 bases. The CDR3 sequence is 13 residues long. V was clipped by 2 bases and J by 5 bases; unmatched bases: 0. Germline CDR1 reads MNHEY; CDR2 reads SVGAGI. CDR3 coding DNA: TGTGCCAGCAGTTACGACAGGGGGACTGAAGCTTTCTTT. This gives the protein CASSYDRGTEAFF.

The chain uses TRBV5-1 and TRBJ2-5; unclear D gene. The V end was cut by 4 bases, the J end by 3 bases, with 13 bases between. The CDR3 has 14 residues. From germline, CDR1 is SGHRS and CDR2 YFSETQ. Written as DNA, the CDR3 is TGCGCCAGCAGCACCGCTGCTGCGGAAGAGACCCAGTACTTC. Protein sequence: CASSTAAAEETQYF.

This chain uses TRBV7-8 with TRBJ1-1, with unresolved D. Looked up from germline, CDR1 is SGHVS and CDR2 is FQNEAQ. Between the trimmed V and J ends, which lost 0 bases and 0 bases, there was a span of 5 bases. The CDR3 loop spans 14 amino acids. The CDR3 DNA reads TGTGCCAGCAGCTTAGCGGGGATGAACACTGAAGCTTTCTTT. Translation gives CASSLAGMNTEAFF.

V usage is TRBV15 and J usage is TRBJ2-7; D is unresolved. Germline V gene lookup returns CDR1 LNHNV and CDR2 YYDKDF (reference sequence). The CDR3 contains 16 residues. V shed 1 base and J shed 0 bases, with 13 bases lying between them. In DNA form, the CDR3 reads TGTGCCACCAGCAGAGGAATTGGCGGTGCCTCCTACGAGCAGTACTTC. Its translation: CATSRGIGGASYEQYF. The full variable domain, with the rest looked up from reference TRBV15 and TRBJ2-7, is DAMVIQNPRYQVTQFGKPVTLSCSQTLNHNVMYWYQQKSSQAPKLLFHYYDKDFNNEADTPDNFQSRRPNTSFCFLDIRSPGLGDTAMYLCATSRGIGGASYEQYFGPGTRLTVT.

Notes on this clone: The sample has other DNA sequences that encode this CDR3 too. This sequence joins TRBV29-1 and TRBJ1-2; no clear D gene. CDR1 is SQVTM, CDR2 ANQGSEA, per germline. Trimming removed 7 bases at V and 4 bases at J, with 7 bases between. The CDR3 covers 10 residues. The CDR3 DNA sequence: TGCAGCGCATACCTCTATGGCTACACCTTC. Translation gives CSAYLYGYTF.

This clone was recorded once. The CDR3 sequence: CASSQDRLQSRTQHF. In nucleotides, the CDR3 is TGCGCCAGCAGCCAAGATCGACTCCAGTCCAGGACCCAGCATTTT. V usage is TRBV4-3 and J usage is TRBJ1-5; unclear D gene. The V end lost 0 bases, the J end lost 11 bases, and 17 bases lay between the germline ends. The CDR3 length is 15 residues. CDR1 LGHNA and CDR2 YSLEER come from the germline V gene.

V usage is TRBV7-2 and J usage is TRBJ1-6; no clear D gene. V lost 5 bases to trimming and J lost 7 bases, with 9 bases between them. Germline V gives CDR1 SGHTA, CDR2 FQGNSA. This CDR3 has 13 amino acids. Here the CDR3 reads CASSLPRNSPLHF. The DNA for the CDR3 is TGTGCCAGCAGCCTACCTCGCAATTCACCCCTCCACTTT. The variable domain in full, completed from reference TRBV7-2 and TRBJ1-6, reads GAGVSQSPSNKVTEKGKDVELRCDPISGHTALYWYRQSLGQGLEFLIYFQGNSAPDKSGLPSDRFSAERTGGSVSTLTIQRTQQEDSAVYLCASSLPRNSPLHFGNGTRLTVT.

This chain joins TRBV25-1 and TRBJ2-7, with D tentatively TRBD1 (5 bases). Germline V CDR1 and CDR2: MGHDK, SYGVNS. The CDR3 totals 13 residues. The V end lost 2 bases, the J end lost 6 bases, and 11 bases lay between the germline ends. CDR3 bases: TGTGCCAGCAGTGAACAGGGTTTAGTCGAGCAGTACTTC. Its protein product is CASSEQGLVEQYF.

The chain carries TRBV27 and TRBJ1-5; D uncertain. The CDR3 contains 15 residues. Trimming took off 6 bases at V and 4 bases at J, with 16 bases between the two ends. Germline values: CDR1 MNHEY, CDR2 SMNVEV (reference sequence). DNA of the CDR3: TGTGCCAGCAGGAAGGACCGAAATGAAAATCAGCCCCAGCATTTT. The encoded protein is CASRKDRNENQPQHF.

A word on this clone: A junction end diverges from the germline sequence, so it may reflect a read error. The rearrangement links TRBV7-3 to TRBJ1-1, with 7 bases lining up with TRBD1. The germline V gene encodes CDR1 SGHTA and CDR2 FQGTGA. CDR3 size: 16 residues. CDR3 sequence: CASSLTGAGVNTEAFF. The CDR3 region has the DNA TGTGCCAGCAGCCTAACAGGGGCTGGGGTGAACACTGAAGCTTTCTTT. Drawing the rest from reference TRBV7-3 and TRBJ1-1, the complete variable domain is GAGVSQTPSNKVTEKGKYVELRCDPISGHTALYWYRQSLGQGPEFLIYFQGTGAADDSGLPNDRFFAVRPEGSVSTLKIQRTERGDSAVYLCASSLTGAGVNTEAFFGQGTRLTVV.

The chain uses TRBV4-1 and TRBJ2-3, with D possibly being TRBD1 (5 bases). Trimming took off 3 bases at V and 1 base at J, with 11 bases between the two ends. Germline lookup yields CDR1 MGHRA and CDR2 YSYEKL. This CDR3 is built from 15 residues. Written as DNA, the CDR3 is TGCGCCAGCAGCCATCCGGGCAGGGGCACAGATACGCAGTATTTT. Translation: CASSHPGRGTDTQYF.

The V gene is TRBV6-5, the J gene TRBJ2-1; D unclear. The CDR3 has 15 residues. Deletions cut 4 bases from V and 0 bases from J, with 10 bases between. CDR1 and CDR2 from the germline V gene are MNHEY and SVGAGI. The CDR3 spells CASSLFPSSYNEQFF. Here the CDR3 DNA reads TGTGCCAGCAGTTTATTCCCGAGCTCCTACAATGAGCAGTTCTTC.

The chain combines TRBV14 with TRBJ1-4; weak D call: TRBD1 (5 bases). This CDR3 comprises 14 residues. From germline, CDR1 is SGHDN and CDR2 FVKESK. V gave up 4 bases and J gave up 8 bases, with 14 bases separating them. CDR3 sequence reads: CASSPLGVTEKLFF. DNA for the CDR3: TGTGCCAGCAGCCCCTTAGGGGTCACGGAAAAACTGTTTTTT.

There are a few counts of this clone. The chain carries TRBV18 and TRBJ2-1, with a tentative D call TRBD1 (6 bases). This CDR3 contains 15 residues. Germline CDR1 is KGHSH and CDR2 is LQKENI. V was trimmed by 2 bases and J by 0 bases, leaving 8 bases between them. CDR3 bases: TGTGCCAGCTCACCAGGGGGCCCCTCCTACAATGAGCAGTTCTTC. It yields the protein CASSPGGPSYNEQFF.

This clone has more than one count but fewer than ten. The CDR3 bases are TGTGCCAGCAGTTACTCCCAGGGAGCCCACGAGCAGTACTTC. Translation gives CASSYSQGAHEQYF. This chain uses TRBV6-5 with TRBJ2-7; D is perhaps TRBD1 or TRBD2 (5 bases each). This CDR3 comprises 14 residues. The V gene's germline CDR1 is MNHEY and CDR2 SVGAGI. The V gene lost 0 bases and the J gene lost 5 bases, with 11 bases spanning the gap.

In this sample, this clone turned up once. V and J are TRBV6-1 and TRBJ2-1; D might be TRBD1 (5 bases). Between the trimmed V and J ends, which lost 5 bases and 4 bases, there was a span of 9 bases. Germline V gene sequence: CDR1 MNHNS, CDR2 SASEGT. CDR3 length: 13 residues. CDR3 in DNA: TGTGCCAGCAGTTATACAGGTTACAATGAGCAGTTCTTC. As protein: CASSYTGYNEQFF.

The CDR3 is CASSLVATGYEQYF. In nucleotides, the CDR3 is TGTGCCAGCAGCTTAGTAGCGACAGGTTACGAGCAGTACTTC. The genes are TRBV7-2 and TRBJ2-7; D may be TRBD1 (6 bases). The CDR3 totals 14 residues. CDR1 is SGHTA, CDR2 FQGNSA, per germline. With 1 base removed from V and 4 bases from J, the gap between germline ends came to 11 bases.

This clone was observed a single time. The chain employs TRBV9 and TRBJ1-1, with no clear D. The length of the CDR3 is 14 residues. Trimming shortened V by 0 bases and J by 5 bases, and 11 bases separated the two germline ends. The V gene's germline CDR1 is SGDLS and CDR2 YYNGEE. The CDR3 sequence: CASSVEGYFTEAFF. CDR3 DNA sequence: TGTGCCAGCAGCGTAGAGGGATATTTTACTGAAGCTTTCTTT.

The V and J genes are TRBV7-2 and TRBJ2-7, with D maybe TRBD2 (6 bases). V was cut by 4 bases and J by 5 bases, with 12 bases left in between. This CDR3 has 13 amino acids. In germline, CDR1 is SGHTA, CDR2 FQGNSA. CDR3 in DNA: TGTGCCAGCAGCTCCCTAGCGTTCCACGAGCAGTACTTC. This codes for CASSSLAFHEQYF.

The V call is TRBV7-6, the J call TRBJ2-7; D is uncertain. V shed 1 base and J shed 3 bases, with 10 bases lying between them. The CDR3 totals 14 residues. Looked up from germline, CDR1 is SGHVS and CDR2 is FNYEAQ. As DNA, the CDR3 is TGTGCCAGCAGCTTAGGAGAGACGGACTACGAGCAGTACTTC. This sequence encodes CASSLGETDYEQYF.

The CDR3 region has the DNA TGCGCCAGCAGCCAAGAGTGGGACAGACTCTACGAGCAGTACTTC. Translating gives CASSQEWDRLYEQYF. The rearrangement joins TRBV4-1 to TRBJ2-7; 7 bases match TRBD1. Germline CDR1 and CDR2: MGHRA and YSYEKL. With V trimmed by 0 bases and J by 3 bases, 5 bases remained unmatched. This CDR3 is built from 15 residues.

The rearrangement joins TRBV19 to TRBJ1-5; D unclear. Trimming removed 6 bases from V and 3 bases from J, with 15 bases in between. This CDR3 comprises 15 residues. Germline V gene lookup returns CDR1 LNHDA and CDR2 SQIVND (reference sequence). Written as DNA, the CDR3 is TGTGCCAGTAGAACGTTTGATTCCCCCAATCAGCCCCAGCATTTT. It encodes CASRTFDSPNQPQHF. Variable domain in full (rest from reference TRBV19 and TRBJ1-5): DGGITQSPKYLFRKEGQNVTLSCEQNLNHDAMYWYRQDPGQGLRLIYYSQIVNDFQKGDIAEGYSVSREKKESFPLTVTSAQKNPTAFYLCASRTFDSPNQPQHFGDGTRLSIL.